This T cell receptor (beta chain) was observed in a study of control samples from healthy donors and cancer patients. The assay was immunoSEQ multiplex PCR, and TCRdb's table has in-frame clones only and misses some. The data contain approximately 97,000 clones, around 90% of them singletons. CDR1 and CDR2 (germline): SGHRS, YFSETQ. V was shortened by 0 bases and J by 7 bases, with 10 bases between the two germline ends. The CDR3 covers 14 residues. This sequence was found in a man aged 25-45 years in good health. This chain links TRBV5-1 with TRBJ1-4; the D is unclear. The sequencing input was blood. This CDR3 reads CASSLGAAGEKLFF. The CDR3 DNA reads as TGCGCCAGCAGCTTGGGGGCAGCGGGTGAAAAACTGTTTTTT.